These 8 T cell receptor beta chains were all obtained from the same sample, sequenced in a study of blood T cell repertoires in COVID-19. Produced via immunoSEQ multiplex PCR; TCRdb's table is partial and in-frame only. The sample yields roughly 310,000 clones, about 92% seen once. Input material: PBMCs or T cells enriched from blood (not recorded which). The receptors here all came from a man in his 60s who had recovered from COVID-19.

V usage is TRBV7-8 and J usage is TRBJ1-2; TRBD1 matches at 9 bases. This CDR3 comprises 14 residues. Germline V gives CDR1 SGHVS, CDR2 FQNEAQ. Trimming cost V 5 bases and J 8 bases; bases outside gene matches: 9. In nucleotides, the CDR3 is TGTGCCAGCAGCCCCCGGACAGGGGTTTGGGGCTACACCTTC. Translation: CASSPRTGVWGYTF. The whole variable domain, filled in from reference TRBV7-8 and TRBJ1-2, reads GAGVSQSPRYKVAKRGQDVALRCDPISGHVSLFWYQQALGQGPEFLTYFQNEAQLDKSGLPSDRFFAERPEGSVSTLKIQRTQQEDSAVYLCASSPRTGVWGYTFGSGTRLTVV.

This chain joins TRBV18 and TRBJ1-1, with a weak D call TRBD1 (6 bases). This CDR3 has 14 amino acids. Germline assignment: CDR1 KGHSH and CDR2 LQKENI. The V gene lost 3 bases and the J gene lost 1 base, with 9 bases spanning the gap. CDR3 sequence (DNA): TGTGCCAGCTCACCTGGGGGCTCGAACACTGAAGCTTTCTTT. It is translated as CASSPGGSNTEAFF.

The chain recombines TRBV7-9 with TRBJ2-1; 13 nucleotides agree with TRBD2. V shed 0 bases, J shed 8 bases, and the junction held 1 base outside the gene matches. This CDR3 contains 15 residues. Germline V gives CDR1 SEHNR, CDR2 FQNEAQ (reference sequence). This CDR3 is CASSLAGTSGDEQFF. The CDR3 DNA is TGTGCCAGCAGCTTAGCGGGGACTAGCGGGGATGAGCAGTTCTTC.

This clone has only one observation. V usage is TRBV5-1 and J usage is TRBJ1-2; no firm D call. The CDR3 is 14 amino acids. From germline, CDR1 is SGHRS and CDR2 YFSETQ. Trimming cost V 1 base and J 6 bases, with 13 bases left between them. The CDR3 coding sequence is TGCGCCAGCAGCTTGATAAACCGGCTAGATGGCTACACCTTC. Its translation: CASSLINRLDGYTF.

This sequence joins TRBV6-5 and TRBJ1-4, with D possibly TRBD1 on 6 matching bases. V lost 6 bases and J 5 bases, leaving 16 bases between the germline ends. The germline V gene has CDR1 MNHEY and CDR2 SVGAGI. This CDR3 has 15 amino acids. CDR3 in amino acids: CASRPSGTSNEKLFF. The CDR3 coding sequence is TGTGCCAGCAGGCCAAGCGGGACAAGCAATGAAAAACTGTTTTTT.

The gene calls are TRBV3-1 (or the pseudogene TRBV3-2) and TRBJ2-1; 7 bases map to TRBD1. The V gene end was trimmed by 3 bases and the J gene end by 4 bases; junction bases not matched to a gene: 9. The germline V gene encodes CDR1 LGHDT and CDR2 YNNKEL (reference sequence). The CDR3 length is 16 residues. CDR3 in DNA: TGTGCCAGCAGCCAGGCAACCGGGACAGAATACAATGAGCAGTTCTTC. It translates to CASSQATGTEYNEQFF.

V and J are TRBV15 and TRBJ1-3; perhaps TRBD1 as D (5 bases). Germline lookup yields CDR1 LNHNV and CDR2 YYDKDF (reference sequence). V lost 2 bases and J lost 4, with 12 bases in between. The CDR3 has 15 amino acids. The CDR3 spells CATSRTNTGGNTIYF. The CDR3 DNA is TGTGCCACCAGCAGAACAAACACAGGAGGAAACACCATATATTTT. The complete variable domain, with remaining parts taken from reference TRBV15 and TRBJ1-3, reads DAMVIQNPRYQVTQFGKPVTLSCSQTLNHNVMYWYQQKSSQAPKLLFHYYDKDFNNEADTPDNFQSRRPNTSFCFLDIRSPGLGDTAMYLCATSRTNTGGNTIYFGEGSWLTVV.

The CDR3 nucleotides are TGTGCCAGCTCACCAAGGCGCCCAGGGGCGAGCTATAATTCACCCCTCCACTTT. Amino acid sequence: CASSPRRPGASYNSPLHF. The rearrangement uses TRBV18 and TRBJ1-6; perhaps TRBD1 as D (6 bases). V was pared by 2 bases and J by 3 bases, with 17 bases between. The CDR3 loop spans 18 amino acids. Germline V gene data show CDR1 as KGHSH and CDR2 as LQKENI.